The T cell receptor (beta chain) described here comes from a study of cytomegalovirus exposure and HLA in healthy donors. Study conclusions and caveats: Among the sequence variants, a highly shared cluster was likely an artifact of sequencing.

V trimming: 6 bases; J trimming: 2 bases; junction bases outside the gene matches: 4. Germline lookup yields CDR1 MNHEY and CDR2 SMNVEV (reference sequence). The CDR3 totals 14 residues. This clone appeared a few times. The antigen remains unidentified. This PCR relied on a set of 60 Vbeta primers and 13 Jbeta primers. The protocol was immunoSEQ multiplex PCR, while the TCRdb copy is restricted to in-frame clones and leaves out a portion. The table has 170,000 or so clones, approximately 81% seen once. The clonotype was recovered from a boy aged 2 to 9 in good health and CMV-seronegative. The V and J genes are TRBV27 and TRBJ2-7; 10 bases match TRBD1. Material for sequencing was PBMCs. Here the CDR3 reads CASSRDRGTYEQYF. CDR3 in DNA: TGTGCCAGCAGCCGGGACAGGGGCACCTACGAGCAGTACTTC.